Listed below are T cell receptor beta chains from one sample, sequenced in a study of T cells after yellow fever vaccination. MiXCR, applied by TCRdb to the 5' RACE reads, yields one record per CDR3 protein. The sample yields hundreds of thousands of distinct CDR3 sequences, roughly 12% seen once. The sample here was PBMCs, taken on the day of the yellow fever booster vaccination. The receptors originated from a man younger than 45 who received the YFV17D yellow fever vaccine. Both conserved end residues are part of each CDR3. Fields, in order: J gene, D gene, V gene, clone size, CDR3 DNA, CDR3 protein. The D gene is left open where the match is weak. Clone size is not always given. Where it is, it says once, few, many or a class for expanded clones.

TRBJ2-7	.	TRBV10-3	few	TGTGCCATCAGTGAGTCCCTGACACGTATTAAGACATACTTC	CAISESLTRIKTYF
TRBJ2-7	.	TRBV2	few	TGTGCCAGCAGTGACCGGTTTACGGGCGAGCAGTACTTC	CASSDRFTGEQYF
TRBJ2-5	TRBD1	TRBV7-9	many	TGTGCCAGCAGCTTAGGGGGGACAGGTCAAGAGACCCAGTACTTC	CASSLGGTGQETQYF
TRBJ2-7	TRBD1	TRBV6-2/TRBV6-3	.	TGTGCCAGCAGTCCCCCCCAAGGAAACAGGGGGGATTACGAGCAGTACTTC	CASSPPQGNRGDYEQYF
TRBJ1-5	.	TRBV2	.	TGTGCCAGCACTCGACCGGGGGGTAATCAGCCCCAGCATTTT	CASTRPGGNQPQHF
TRBJ1-2	TRBD1	TRBV29-1	.	TGCAGCGTGTATACAGGGGTACGTGGCTACACCTTC	CSVYTGVRGYTF
TRBJ1-2	.	TRBV9	.	TGTGCCAGCAGCGGCAGGTACTATGGCTACACCTTC	CASSGRYYGYTF
TRBJ2-7	.	TRBV29-1	few	TGCAGCGTTGGACTAAACGAGCAGTACTTC	CSVGLNEQYF
TRBJ2-1	.	TRBV12-3/TRBV12-4	.	TGTGCCAGCAGACTCGGACGCCTTGGAGAGCAGTTCTTC	CASRLGRLGEQFF
TRBJ2-1	.	TRBV18	many	TGTGCCAGCTCACCGAACAGAGCCTACAATGAGCAGTTCTTC	CASSPNRAYNEQFF
TRBJ2-3	.	TRBV28	few	TGTGCCAGCAGTCTGTCAGCGGGTTCTAGCACAGATACGCAGTATTTT	CASSLSAGSSTDTQYF